Reported below is one T cell receptor beta chain. Its antigen has not been determined. No base qualities exist here, and no much larger clone lies one base off it. This sample was included in a study of blood T cells in healthy people across ages (dated by TCRdb to about 2015). Study-wide context: In model experiments, template switching captured about one uniquely barcoded TCR beta cDNA molecule for every two T cells. Age-related changes in TCR beta repertoire diversity were measured in the study by deep sequencing normalized with unique cDNA molecular identifiers. The donors were split into four age groups: young (average about 15 years), middle-aged (roughly 40), aged (roughly 68) and long-lived (roughly 80). Donors of different ages were randomly distributed across sequencing lanes to avoid experimental bias. Two additional independent replicas of 1 million unique cDNA reads from the same blood draw were analyzed for two donors (one aged 18 to 30 and one aged 80 or older). General findings and caveats noted by the study authors: Because the CMV infection status of the donors was unknown, age-related changes in expanded clonotypes may potentially have been confounded. Because profiling used bulk unsorted PBMCs, naive and antigen-experienced compartments could not be compared conclusively. The long-lived group showed more naive CD4+ T cells, fewer expanded clones and increased TCR diversity than the aged group, suggesting age selection. As age increased, observed TCR beta diversity per million T cells dropped in a roughly linear way, and a significant reduction was already evident by age about 36. Observed TCR beta diversity correlated strongly with the percentage of naive T cells measured by flow cytometry. Estimates of total diversity from one million sequenced T cells were regarded as lower bounds and underestimates.

The donors were 40 or so Caucasian individuals from Russia, aged roughly 6 to 90 years, who were systemically healthy. Each donor gave ten milliliters of peripheral blood, collected into EDTA-treated Vacutainer tubes. Ficoll-Paque density-gradient centrifugation was used to isolate PBMCs, with at least 6.5 million obtained per sample. Trizol reagent was used to extract total RNA from PBMCs, with at least 5.5 micrograms per sample. For every donor, an aliquot of PBMCs went through flow cytometry to measure the percentages of naive CD45RAhigh/CD27high T cells. The library was prepared using 5' RACE. The data were produced on an Illumina HiSeq 2500. A second PCR of 7 to 11 cycles was performed with a sample-barcoded 5' primer and a J-beta primer mix. A template-switch 5' adaptor carrying 12 random nucleotides introduced a unique molecular identifier onto each TCR beta cDNA molecule. Each sample yielded at least 3 million CDR3-containing paired-end reads. All of the RNA was converted into first-strand cDNA using the Mint cDNA synthesis kit, with a TRBC-specific oligonucleotide serving as the primer. After uracil-DNA glycosylase treatment, a first 18-cycle PCR used universal primers M1SS and BC2_uni_R on all cDNA. Under the source paper's analysis protocol: Normalization of each sample was performed by random selection of 1 million high-quality reads, each carrying a distinct molecular identifier. Reads sharing molecular identifiers were discarded rather than binned into consensus sequences. CDR3 identification, clonotype clustering and error correction used MiTCR with a Q25 quality threshold and the strictest error-elimination algorithm. A nonparametric unseen species model with Euler transformation was used to estimate lower-bound total TCR beta diversity. TCRdb's own reprocessing of the public reads used fastp at Q25 and MiXCR and kept productive beta chains. Rows merge per CDR3 protein into single entries with the most common DNA and genes. The V and J calls here are based on TCRdb, not the publication. This sample holds approximately 1.5 million distinct CDR3 sequences; 34% were observed only once. The top ten clones comprise about 10% of the sample.

For CDR1 and CDR2, the germline V gene lists SGHRS and YFSETQ. The V and J ends are trimmed by 4 bases and 6 bases, leaving 14 bases between them. Including the terminal cysteine and phenylalanine, the CDR3 comprises 14 residues. Only the CDR3 DNA stays, 42 bases, in frame from base 1. What was sequenced was blood. Recombination linked TRBV5-1 to TRBJ2-1, with the D gene uncertain. This receptor was obtained from a woman aged 25 to 39 in good health. CDR3 region: CASSPTGPSNEQFF. The sequence in DNA is TGCGCCAGCAGCCCGACCGGTCCCTCCAATGAGCAGTTCTTC.